Below are 18 T cell receptor beta chains sequenced from a single sample in a study of blood T cell repertoires in COVID-19. Measured with immunoSEQ multiplex PCR; TCRdb has only the in-frame clones, and not every one. The profile shows fewer than 350,000 clones, more than 75% of them singletons. The material sequenced was peripheral blood. These receptors all stem from a man in his forties or fifties with active or convalescent COVID-19.

Here the CDR3 DNA reads TGTGCCAGCAGCGGAGGGTGGGAGAGAAGCACAGATACGCAGTATTTT. This sequence encodes CASSGGWERSTDTQYF. The chain recombines TRBV11-3 with TRBJ2-3; weak D call: TRBD2 (6 bases). This CDR3 comprises 16 residues. Germline V gives CDR1 SGHNT, CDR2 YENEEA. Trimming took 5 bases from V and 0 from J, leaving 15 bases between them. The whole variable domain, filled in from reference TRBV11-3 and TRBJ2-3, reads EAGVVQSPRYKIIEKKQPVAFWCNPISGHNTLYWYLQNLGQGPELLIRYENEEAVDDSQLPKDRFSAERLKGVDSTLKIQPAELGDSAVYLCASSGGWERSTDTQYFGPGTRLTVL.

DNA for the CDR3: TGTGCCAGCAGTGAGCAAGTTTTTGGGGGGGGTGAGCAGTACTTC. Encoded protein: CASSEQVFGGGEQYF. This chain links TRBV6-1 with TRBJ2-7, with 7 positions matching TRBD2. CDR1 MNHNS and CDR2 SASEGT come from the germline V gene. V lost 3 bases, J lost 7 bases, and 12 bases stayed unmatched. This CDR3 comprises 15 residues.

As DNA, the CDR3 is TGTGCCAGCAGTTGGGGGGGGCTGGGGGCGGGGAACACTGAAGCTTTCTTT. This encodes CASSWGGLGAGNTEAFF. The chain carries TRBV27 and TRBJ1-1; a possible D gene is TRBD1 (6 bases). The length of the CDR3 is 17 residues. Germline lookup yields CDR1 MNHEY and CDR2 SMNVEV (reference sequence). V dropped 4 bases and J dropped 1 base, with 19 bases sitting between them.

The rearrangement uses TRBV10-1 and TRBJ1-5, with D unresolved. V lost 0 bases and J lost 3, with 9 bases in between. CDR1 WNHNN and CDR2 SYGVQD come from the germline V gene (reference sequence). The CDR3 extends over 15 amino acids. The DNA for the CDR3 is TGCGCCAGCAGTGAGTCTAGAGGCCCCAATCAGCCCCAGCATTTT. This translates into CASSESRGPNQPQHF.

This clone has just one count. The chain joins TRBV6-1 to TRBJ2-5; 9 nucleotides line up with TRBD2. Germline V lookup: CDR1 MNHNS, CDR2 SASEGT. Trimming at V came to 2 bases and at J to 2 bases, leaving 6 bases not matched to a gene. The CDR3 has 16 amino acids. DNA for the CDR3: TGTGCCAGCAGTGAATCCGTAGCGGGAGTACAAGAGACCCAGTACTTC. It codes for CASSESVAGVQETQYF.

The chain has TRBV2 and TRBJ1-3, with D maybe TRBD1 (6 bases). Germline CDR1 reads SNHLY; CDR2 reads FYNNEI. V lost 8 bases to trimming and J lost 2 bases, with 13 bases between them. The CDR3 runs 14 residues. CDR3 coding DNA: TGTGCCAGCGGTACAGGGTTGACTGGAAACACCATATATTTT. Protein product: CASGTGLTGNTIYF.

The gene calls are TRBV2 and TRBJ2-5, with 11 bases lining up with TRBD2. The CDR3 consists of 18 residues. Germline V CDR1 and CDR2: SNHLY, FYNNEI. V lost 0 bases and J lost 5; bases outside the gene matches: 11. The DNA for the CDR3 is TGTGCCAGCAGTGAAGCCGGTCGGGCTAGCGGGGGGCGGGAGACCCAGTACTTC. This gives the protein CASSEAGRASGGRETQYF.

Here the CDR3 reads CASSHGGPIEAFF. CDR3 nucleotides: TGTGCCAGCAGCCACGGAGGCCCTATTGAAGCTTTCTTT. J is TRBJ1-1 and V is TRBV3-1 (or the pseudogene TRBV3-2); D uncertain. V gave up 3 bases and J gave up 7 bases, with 12 bases separating them. The germline CDR1 and CDR2 sequences are LGHDT and YNNKEL (reference sequence). The CDR3 is 13 amino acids.

The CDR3 loop reads CASSPQGGQTISQETQYF. CDR3 nucleotide sequence: TGTGCCAGTAGTCCCCAAGGGGGACAGACAATTTCTCAAGAGACCCAGTACTTC. The genes are TRBV19 and TRBJ2-5, with 7 bases that match TRBD1. J gave up 2 bases and V 5 bases, and 17 bases lay outside the gene matches. Germline CDR1 reads LNHDA; CDR2 reads SQIVND (reference sequence). This CDR3 has 18 amino acids.

V usage is TRBV9 and J usage is TRBJ1-6; perhaps TRBD1 as D (6 bases). Germline loops: CDR1 SGDLS, CDR2 YYNGEE. The CDR3 contains 14 residues. The V end lost 4 bases, the J end lost 8 bases, and 13 bases lay between the germline ends. CDR3 nucleotides: TGTGCCAGCAGCAAGGGGGAGTCTGATTCACCCCTCCACTTT. Its protein is CASSKGESDSPLHF. The whole variable domain, filled in from reference TRBV9 and TRBJ1-6, reads DSGVTQTPKHLITATGQRVTLRCSPRSGDLSVYWYQQSLDQGLQFLIQYYNGEERAKGNILERFSAQQFPDLHSELNLSSLELGDSALYFCASSKGESDSPLHFGNGTRLTVT.

The chain combines TRBV11-2 with TRBJ2-1; a weak D match, TRBD2 (6 bases). Germline CDR1 and CDR2: SGHAT and FQNNGV. The CDR3 sequence is 14 residues long. The germline V and J ends were trimmed by 5 bases and 7 bases, with 15 bases remaining between them. The CDR3 region is CASSRSGVVNEQFF. Here the CDR3 DNA reads TGTGCCAGCAGCCGTAGCGGAGTGGTAAATGAGCAGTTCTTC.

The CDR3 protein is CASSLDKGAGEKLFF. The DNA for the CDR3 is TGTGCCAGCAGCTTAGACAAGGGAGCCGGCGAAAAACTGTTTTTT. The genes are TRBV11-2 and TRBJ1-4; D is unresolved. The CDR3 has 15 amino acids. V was trimmed by 0 bases and J by 8 bases, leaving 13 bases between them. In germline, CDR1 is SGHAT, CDR2 FQNNGV.

V usage is TRBV6-5 and J usage is TRBJ1-4, with TRBD1 identical over 11 bases. This CDR3 spans 15 amino acids. The germline V gene encodes CDR1 MNHEY and CDR2 SVGAGI. The V segment lost 6 bases and the J segment 4 bases; nucleotides outside the gene matches: 4. CDR3 sequence reads: CASRDRGRGNEKLFF. In DNA, the CDR3 is TGTGCCAGCAGGGACAGGGGGCGCGGTAATGAAAAACTGTTTTTT.

The gene calls are TRBV30 and TRBJ2-5; D not certain. The CDR3 is made up of 13 amino acids. In germline, CDR1 is GTSNPN, CDR2 SVGIG (reference sequence). V was shortened by 2 bases and J by 1 base, with 8 bases between the two germline ends. CDR3 in DNA: TGTGCCTGGAGTCGTTTCGGCCAAGAGACCCAGTACTTC. This translates into CAWSRFGQETQYF.

The chain is built from TRBV3-1 (or the pseudogene TRBV3-2) and TRBJ1-4; D is unclear. There are 12 residues in the CDR3. Deletions cut 1 base from V and 8 bases from J, with 5 bases between. Per germline, CDR1 LGHDT and CDR2 YNNKEL (reference sequence). In DNA form, the CDR3 reads TGTGCCAGCAGCCAAGTACGGGAAAAACTGTTTTTT. This translates into CASSQVREKLFF.

The rearrangement uses TRBV5-1 and TRBJ2-3, with D tentatively TRBD1 (6 bases). Germline-derived CDR1 and CDR2 are SGHRS and YFSETQ. This CDR3 is built from 15 residues. Trimming shortened V by 3 bases and J by 0 bases, and 11 bases separated the two germline ends. CDR3 protein: CASSSGTPSTDTQYF. The CDR3 DNA sequence: TGCGCCAGCAGCTCCGGGACACCCAGCACAGATACGCAGTATTTT. The whole variable domain, remainder taken from reference TRBV5-1 and TRBJ2-3, is KAGVTQTPRYLIKTRGQQVTLSCSPISGHRSVSWYQQTPGQGLQFLFEYFSETQRNKGNFPGRFSGRQFSNSRSEMNVSTLELGDSALYLCASSSGTPSTDTQYFGPGTRLTVL.

The V call is TRBV19, the J call TRBJ2-7, with 10 bases identical to TRBD2. This CDR3 region has 15 residues. The V and J ends lost 1 base and 3 bases, in that order; junction bases with no gene match: 3. The V gene's germline CDR1 is LNHDA and CDR2 SQIVND (reference sequence). DNA of the CDR3: TGTGCCAGTAGTATAGGGACTAGCGGAGACTACGAGCAGTACTTC. Protein product: CASSIGTSGDYEQYF.

This clone has only one observation. The chain joins TRBV13 to TRBJ1-3, with D possibly being TRBD1 (6 bases). The CDR3 has 15 residues. Trimming left V 4 bases short and J 1 base short, with 11 bases between. The germline gives CDR1 PRHDT, CDR2 FYEKMQ (reference sequence). The CDR3 nucleotides are TGTGCCAGCAGCTCCTTACAGGGATCTGGAAACACCATATATTTT. Translated: CASSSLQGSGNTIYF.